This TCR beta chain was observed in a study of control samples from healthy donors and cancer patients. The germline V gene encodes CDR1 KGHSH and CDR2 LQKENI. The CDR3 is made up of 13 amino acids. V lost 6 bases, J lost 6 bases, and 13 bases lay in between. TCRdb's table, derived via immunoSEQ multiplex PCR, lists solely in-frame clones and lacks some. This table has approximately 30,000 clones, roughly 94% appearing once. This clone was counted only a few times. The TCR sequence derives from a man aged 55 to 70 in good health. The sequenced sample was blood. This chain joins TRBV18 and TRBJ2-3; D remains ambiguous. The CDR3 reads CASSLRAADTQYF. The CDR3 DNA follows: TGTGCCAGCTCTCTAAGGGCGGCGGATACGCAGTATTTT.